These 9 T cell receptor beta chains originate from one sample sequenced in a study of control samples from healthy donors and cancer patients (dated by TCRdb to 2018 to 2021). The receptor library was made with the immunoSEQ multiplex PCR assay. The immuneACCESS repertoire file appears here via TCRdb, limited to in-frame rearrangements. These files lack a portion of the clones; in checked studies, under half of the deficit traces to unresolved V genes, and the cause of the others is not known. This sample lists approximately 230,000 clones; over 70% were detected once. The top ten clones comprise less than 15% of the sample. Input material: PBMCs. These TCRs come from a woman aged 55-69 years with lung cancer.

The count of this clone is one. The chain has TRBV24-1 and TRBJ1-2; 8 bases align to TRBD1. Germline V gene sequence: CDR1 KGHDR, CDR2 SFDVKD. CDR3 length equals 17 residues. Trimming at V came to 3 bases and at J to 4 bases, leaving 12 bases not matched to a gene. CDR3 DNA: TGTGCCACCAGTGATCCAGCTCAGGGGGCCGTTTCCTATGGCTACACCTTC. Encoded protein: CATSDPAQGAVSYGYTF.

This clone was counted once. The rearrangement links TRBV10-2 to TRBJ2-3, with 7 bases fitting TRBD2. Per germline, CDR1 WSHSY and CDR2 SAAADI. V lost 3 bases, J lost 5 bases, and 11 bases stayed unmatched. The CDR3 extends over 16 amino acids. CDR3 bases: TGCGCCAGCAGTGACTCAGCGGGACTTACAATAGATACGCAGTATTTT. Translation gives CASSDSAGLTIDTQYF.

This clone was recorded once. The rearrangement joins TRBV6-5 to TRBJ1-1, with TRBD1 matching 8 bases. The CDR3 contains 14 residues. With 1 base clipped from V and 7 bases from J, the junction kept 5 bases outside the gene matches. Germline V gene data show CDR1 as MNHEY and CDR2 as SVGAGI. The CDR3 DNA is TGTGCCAGCAGTTACTGGGACAGGCGGGGTGAAGCTTTCTTT. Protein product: CASSYWDRRGEAFF.

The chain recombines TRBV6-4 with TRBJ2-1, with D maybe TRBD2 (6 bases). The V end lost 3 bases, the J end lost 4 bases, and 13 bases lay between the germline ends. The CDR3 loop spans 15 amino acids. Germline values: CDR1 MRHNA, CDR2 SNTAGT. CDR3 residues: CASSEYTGVYNEQFF. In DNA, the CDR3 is TGTGCCAGCAGTGAATATACGGGGGTTTACAATGAGCAGTTCTTC.

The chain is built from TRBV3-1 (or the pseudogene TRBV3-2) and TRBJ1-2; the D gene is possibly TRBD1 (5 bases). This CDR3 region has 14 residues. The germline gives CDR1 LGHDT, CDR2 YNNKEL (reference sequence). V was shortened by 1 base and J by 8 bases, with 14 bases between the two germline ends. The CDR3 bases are TGTGCCAGCAGCCAAGGGTGGGGCGTGGACGGCTACACCTTC. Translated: CASSQGWGVDGYTF.

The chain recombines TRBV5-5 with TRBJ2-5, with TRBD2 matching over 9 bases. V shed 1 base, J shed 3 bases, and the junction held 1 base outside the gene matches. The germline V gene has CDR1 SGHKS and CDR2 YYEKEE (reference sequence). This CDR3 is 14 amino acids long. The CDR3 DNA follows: TGTGCCAGCAGCTTGCCTAGCGGGAAAGAGACCCAGTACTTC. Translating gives CASSLPSGKETQYF.

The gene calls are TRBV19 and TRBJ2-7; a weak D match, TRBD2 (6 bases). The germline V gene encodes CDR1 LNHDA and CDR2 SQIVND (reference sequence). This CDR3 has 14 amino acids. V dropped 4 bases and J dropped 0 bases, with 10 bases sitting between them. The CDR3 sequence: CASSRLARSYEQYF. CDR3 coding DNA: TGTGCCAGTAGTAGGCTAGCGCGCTCCTACGAGCAGTACTTC.

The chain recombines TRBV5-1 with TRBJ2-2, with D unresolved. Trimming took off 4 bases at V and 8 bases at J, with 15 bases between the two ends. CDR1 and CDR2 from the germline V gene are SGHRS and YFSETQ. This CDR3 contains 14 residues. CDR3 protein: CASSPGLSRGELFF. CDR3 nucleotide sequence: TGCGCCAGCAGCCCGGGTCTTTCTCGAGGGGAGCTGTTTTTT. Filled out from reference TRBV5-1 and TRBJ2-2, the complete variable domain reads KAGVTQTPRYLIKTRGQQVTLSCSPISGHRSVSWYQQTPGQGLQFLFEYFSETQRNKGNFPGRFSGRQFSNSRSEMNVSTLELGDSALYLCASSPGLSRGELFFGEGSRLTVL.

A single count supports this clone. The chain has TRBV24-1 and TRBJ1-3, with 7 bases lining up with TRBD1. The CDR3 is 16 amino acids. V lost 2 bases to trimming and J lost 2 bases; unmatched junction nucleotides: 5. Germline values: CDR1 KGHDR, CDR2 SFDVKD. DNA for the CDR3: TGTGCCACCAGTGATTCGGACAGGACTACTGGAAACACCATATATTTT. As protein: CATSDSDRTTGNTIYF.